This T cell receptor (beta chain) was sequenced for a study of human versus mouse CDR3 diversity and MHC coevolution. Naive CD4 T cells, CD45RO-negative and CD62L-positive, were flow-sorted from PBMCs. Data came from immunoSEQ multiplex PCR; TCRdb stores just in-frame clones and leaves some out. The sample carries some 80,000 clones, around 93% recorded once. The receptor comes from a person aged 30 to 70 in good health. The sequenced sample consisted of naive CD4+ T cells from blood. Subset indicated: CD45RO-negative CD62L-positive naive CD4 T cells.

The CDR3 here is CASSFGDRANQPQHF. CDR3 DNA sequence: TGTGCCAGCAGTTTCGGGGACAGGGCAAATCAGCCCCAGCATTTT. J is TRBJ1-5 and V is TRBV28, with 9 nucleotides matching TRBD1. V shed 3 bases, J shed 4 bases, and the junction held 4 bases outside the gene matches. The CDR3 spans 15 residues. Per germline, CDR1 MDHEN and CDR2 SYDVKM.